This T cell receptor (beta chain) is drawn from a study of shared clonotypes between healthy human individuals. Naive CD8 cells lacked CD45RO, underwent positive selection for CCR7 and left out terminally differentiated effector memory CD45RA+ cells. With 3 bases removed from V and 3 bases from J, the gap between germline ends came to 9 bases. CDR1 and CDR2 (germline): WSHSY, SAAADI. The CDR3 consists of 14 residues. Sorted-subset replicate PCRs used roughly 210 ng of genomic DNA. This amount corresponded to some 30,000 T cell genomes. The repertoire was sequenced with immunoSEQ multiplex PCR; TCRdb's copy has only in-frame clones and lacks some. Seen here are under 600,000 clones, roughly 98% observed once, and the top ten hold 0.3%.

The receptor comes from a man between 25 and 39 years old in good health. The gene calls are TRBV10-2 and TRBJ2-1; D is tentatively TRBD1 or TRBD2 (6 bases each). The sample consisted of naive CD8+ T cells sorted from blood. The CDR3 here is CASSEQGLYNEQFF. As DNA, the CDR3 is TGCGCCAGCAGTGAACAGGGACTCTACAATGAGCAGTTCTTC.